This note documents a single T cell receptor (beta chain) sequence. The antigen is not known. V was pared by 4 bases and J by 0 bases, with 13 bases between. The CDR3 has 15 residues. Germline V gene lookup returns CDR1 SGHRS and CDR2 YFSETQ. These data are taken from a study of CD8 T cells in ankylosing spondylitis. Study-wide results and limits: A motif of eight highly homologous TCR beta variants was seen as apparently characteristic of ankylosing spondylitis blood.

The authors made TCR beta libraries by quantitative 5'-RACE with molecular barcodes. One entry per CDR3 protein results from TCRdb running MiXCR on the 5' RACE reads. Of 100,000 or so distinct CDR3 sequences in the sample, roughly 9% were seen once. This clonotype was sampled from a male donor with ankylosing spondylitis. V and J are TRBV5-1 and TRBJ2-5, with D possibly called TRBD1 or TRBD2 (6 bases each). The sequenced sample was blood, either unsorted or a sorted T cell fraction (not recorded which). CDR3: CASSQEGGHQETQYF. The DNA of the CDR3 is TGCGCCAGCAGCCAAGAGGGGGGACACCAAGAGACCCAGTACTTC.